A selection of T cell receptor beta chains follows, all from one sample in a study of glioma-infiltrating T cells. A single record per CDR3 protein comes from TCRdb applying MiXCR to the multiplex PCR reads. The sample includes fewer than 110,000 distinct CDR3 sequences, around 29% of them seen just once. Material: glioma tissue, nonneoplastic brain tissue, or PBMCs (not recorded which). These receptors came from a human donor with low-grade glioma or glioblastoma, undergoing nonglioma brain surgery, or in good health (not recorded which). Both conserved end residues are part of each CDR3. D genes are given only for firm matches. The size entry is marked missing in some rows and otherwise reads once, few, many or a size class.

D gene: .; J gene: TRBJ1-1; V gene: TRBV9; clone size: few; CDR3 DNA: TGTGCCAGCAGCGGGACCGAGGTTCTTGGGACTGAAGCTTTCTTT; CDR3 protein: CASSGTEVLGTEAFF
D gene: TRBD1; J gene: TRBJ1-3; V gene: TRBV30; clone size: few; CDR3 DNA: TGTGCCTGGAACCGTGATTGGGACAGGGGCCGTGGAAACACCATATATTTT; CDR3 protein: CAWNRDWDRGRGNTIYF
D gene: .; J gene: TRBJ2-7; V gene: TRBV28; clone size: many; CDR3 DNA: TGTGCCAGCAGTTTCCGGGCAGAGGGTTACTACGAGCAGTACTTC; CDR3 protein: CASSFRAEGYYEQYF
D gene: .; J gene: TRBJ1-5; V gene: TRBV7-2; clone size: .; CDR3 DNA: TGTGCCAGCAGCTTAGATGCAGGGTCTGGACAGCCCCAGCATTTT; CDR3 protein: CASSLDAGSGQPQHF
D gene: TRBD1; J gene: TRBJ2-3; V gene: TRBV6-1; clone size: many; CDR3 DNA: TGTGCCAGCAGTTGGTCTGGACAGGGAACCGCAGATACGCAGTATTTT; CDR3 protein: CASSWSGQGTADTQYF
D gene: .; J gene: TRBJ2-3; V gene: TRBV14; clone size: .; CDR3 DNA: TGTGCCAGCAGCCGAGAGAGTGGGGGCACAGATACGCAGTATTTT; CDR3 protein: CASSRESGGTDTQYF
D gene: .; J gene: TRBJ2-5; V gene: TRBV27; clone size: many; CDR3 DNA: TGTGCCAGCAGTTTAAATAGCGCTCTTGAGGGACAAGAGACCCAGTACTTC; CDR3 protein: CASSLNSALEGQETQYF
D gene: TRBD1; J gene: TRBJ2-5; V gene: TRBV7-2; clone size: .; CDR3 DNA: TGTGCCAGCAGCTTGTTTGGACAGGCCGGCGAGACCCAGTACTTC; CDR3 protein: CASSLFGQAGETQYF
D gene: .; J gene: TRBJ1-1; V gene: TRBV20-1; clone size: many; CDR3 DNA: TGCAGTGCTAGGGATAAAACGGGACATCTTGGAACTGAAGCTTTCTTT; CDR3 protein: CSARDKTGHLGTEAFF
D gene: .; J gene: TRBJ2-3; V gene: TRBV7-2; clone size: .; CDR3 DNA: TGTGCCAGCAGCTTATGGGGGGCCCCTAGCACAGATACGCAGTATTTT; CDR3 protein: CASSLWGAPSTDTQYF
D gene: .; J gene: TRBJ1-1; V gene: TRBV27; clone size: many; CDR3 DNA: TGTGCCAGCGGGGAACAGGGTCGGGTCACTGAAGCTTTCTTT; CDR3 protein: CASGEQGRVTEAFF
D gene: TRBD2; J gene: TRBJ2-1; V gene: TRBV6-8; clone size: .; CDR3 DNA: TGTGCCAGCAGTTACTCGAGACTAGCGGGGGGTTACAATGAGCAGTTCTTC; CDR3 protein: CASSYSRLAGGYNEQFF
D gene: .; J gene: TRBJ2-2; V gene: TRBV6-2/TRBV6-3; clone size: many; CDR3 DNA: TGTGCCAGCAGTTATGTAGCCGGCCGGGGACACAACACCGGGGAGCTGTTTTTT; CDR3 protein: CASSYVAGRGHNTGELFF
D gene: TRBD1; J gene: TRBJ2-7; V gene: TRBV5-6; clone size: few; CDR3 DNA: TGTGCCAGCGAAACTTTACAGGGGACCTACGAGCAGTACTTC; CDR3 protein: CASETLQGTYEQYF
D gene: TRBD1; J gene: TRBJ2-1; V gene: TRBV27; clone size: .; CDR3 DNA: TGTGCCAGCAGTTTATGGACAGGGGGTATCAATGATCAGTTCTTC; CDR3 protein: CASSLWTGGINDQFF
D gene: TRBD1; J gene: TRBJ1-4; V gene: TRBV4-1; clone size: .; CDR3 DNA: TGCGCCAGCAGCCAAGGTCGTGGGACAGGGGATGAAAAACTGTTTTTT; CDR3 protein: CASSQGRGTGDEKLFF
D gene: .; J gene: TRBJ2-7; V gene: TRBV7-2; clone size: .; CDR3 DNA: TGTGCCAGCAGCAATGGGGGAAAGGCCTACGAGCAGTACTTC; CDR3 protein: CASSNGGKAYEQYF
D gene: .; J gene: TRBJ1-3; V gene: TRBV6-2/TRBV6-3; clone size: .; CDR3 DNA: TGTGCCAGCAGTTACTCTTACAGTACTGGAAACACCATATATTTT; CDR3 protein: CASSYSYSTGNTIYF
D gene: TRBD1; J gene: TRBJ1-1; V gene: TRBV27; clone size: many; CDR3 DNA: TGTGCCAGCAGTTCAGGACAGGGGGCTTACACTGAAGCTTTCTTT; CDR3 protein: CASSSGQGAYTEAFF
D gene: TRBD2; J gene: TRBJ2-1; V gene: TRBV2; clone size: many; CDR3 DNA: TGTGCCAGCAGTTTGCTAGCGGGGGATAGTGAGCAGTTCTTC; CDR3 protein: CASSLLAGDSEQFF
D gene: .; J gene: TRBJ2-1; V gene: TRBV12-3/TRBV12-4; clone size: .; CDR3 DNA: TGTGCCAGCACCTCAGGAAACTACAATGAGCAGTTCTTC; CDR3 protein: CASTSGNYNEQFF
D gene: .; J gene: TRBJ1-2; V gene: TRBV7-2; clone size: .; CDR3 DNA: TGTGCCAGCAGTCCTGACCCTGGGGAGGGAGGGAACTATGGCTACACCTTC; CDR3 protein: CASSPDPGEGGNYGYTF
D gene: .; J gene: TRBJ1-5; V gene: TRBV7-9; clone size: .; CDR3 DNA: TGTGCCAGCAGCTTACAGGGGACCCAAAGTCAGCCCCAGCATTTT; CDR3 protein: CASSLQGTQSQPQHF
D gene: TRBD1; J gene: TRBJ1-5; V gene: TRBV7-2; clone size: .; CDR3 DNA: TGTGCCAGCAGCAGGACCGACAGGGCCGAAAGTCAGCCCCAGCATTTT; CDR3 protein: CASSRTDRAESQPQHF
D gene: TRBD1; J gene: TRBJ1-6; V gene: TRBV25-1; clone size: many; CDR3 DNA: TGTGCCAGCAGTAAGACGGGGACAGCAAATTCACCCCTCCACTTT; CDR3 protein: CASSKTGTANSPLHF
D gene: TRBD1; J gene: TRBJ2-7; V gene: TRBV6-1; clone size: many; CDR3 DNA: TGTGCCAGCAGTTATTCTGAGACAGGGTACGAGCAGTACTTC; CDR3 protein: CASSYSETGYEQYF
D gene: TRBD1; J gene: TRBJ2-1; V gene: TRBV7-3; clone size: .; CDR3 DNA: TGTGCCAGCAGTCCAAACGGTCCTCGGACAGGGAGAAATGAGCAGTTCTTC; CDR3 protein: CASSPNGPRTGRNEQFF
D gene: .; J gene: TRBJ2-5; V gene: TRBV6-1; clone size: many; CDR3 DNA: TGTGCCAGCAGTGAACCAGGGGAGACCCAGTACTTC; CDR3 protein: CASSEPGETQYF
D gene: TRBD1; J gene: TRBJ2-3; V gene: TRBV6-1; clone size: many; CDR3 DNA: TGTGCCAGCAGGGGGACAGCCACAGATACGCAGTATTTT; CDR3 protein: CASRGTATDTQYF
D gene: TRBD2; J gene: TRBJ2-5; V gene: TRBV20-1; clone size: few; CDR3 DNA: TGCAGTGCTAGAGAGGCTAGCGGGGCCCAAGAGACCCAGTACTTC; CDR3 protein: CSAREASGAQETQYF
D gene: .; J gene: TRBJ2-5; V gene: TRBV6-6; clone size: many; CDR3 DNA: TGTGCCAGCAGTTACCGGGACGGACTTAGGGAGACCCAGTACTTC; CDR3 protein: CASSYRDGLRETQYF
D gene: .; J gene: TRBJ1-2; V gene: TRBV3-1; clone size: few; CDR3 DNA: TGTGCCAGCAGCCACTCGACCTTAGGCTACACCTTC; CDR3 protein: CASSHSTLGYTF
D gene: .; J gene: TRBJ2-3; V gene: TRBV7-6; clone size: many; CDR3 DNA: TGTGCCAGCAGCCCCCTCGGGACTTTCAGCACAGATACGCAGTATTTT; CDR3 protein: CASSPLGTFSTDTQYF
D gene: .; J gene: TRBJ1-2; V gene: TRBV4-3; clone size: .; CDR3 DNA: TGCGCCAGCAGCCAAGAAAGACGGTGGGTCAGCCCGAACTATGGCTACACCTTC; CDR3 protein: CASSQERRWVSPNYGYTF
D gene: .; J gene: TRBJ1-1; V gene: TRBV30; clone size: once; CDR3 DNA: TGTGCCTGGAGGAAAGGAGTCCTGGAAGCTTTCTTT; CDR3 protein: CAWRKGVLEAFF
D gene: .; J gene: TRBJ1-2; V gene: TRBV4-2; clone size: once; CDR3 DNA: TGTGCCAGGAGCCAAGATTGGTTCTATGGCTACACCTTC; CDR3 protein: CARSQDWFYGYTF
D gene: .; J gene: TRBJ2-5; V gene: TRBV29-1; clone size: .; CDR3 DNA: TGCAGCGTTGGAGAAGGGGCCAGCAACGGGACCCAGTACTTC; CDR3 protein: CSVGEGASNGTQYF
D gene: .; J gene: TRBJ2-3; V gene: TRBV28; clone size: few; CDR3 DNA: TGTGCCAGCATCCTCCCAACAGGGAGATCAGGTACTAGCACAGATACGCAGTATTTT; CDR3 protein: CASILPTGRSGTSTDTQYF
D gene: .; J gene: TRBJ1-1; V gene: TRBV20-1; clone size: many; CDR3 DNA: TGCAGTGCTTTTGGGACGAACACTGAAGCTTTCTTT; CDR3 protein: CSAFGTNTEAFF
D gene: .; J gene: TRBJ2-3; V gene: TRBV20-1; clone size: many; CDR3 DNA: TGCAGTGTTGGCGGGGGCACAGATACGCAGTATTTT; CDR3 protein: CSVGGGTDTQYF
D gene: .; J gene: TRBJ1-2; V gene: TRBV5-4; clone size: few; CDR3 DNA: TGTGCCAGCAGCCTCCCAATCGGTCTGGGCTATGGCTACACCTTC; CDR3 protein: CASSLPIGLGYGYTF
D gene: .; J gene: TRBJ2-2; V gene: TRBV6-6; clone size: .; CDR3 DNA: TGTGCCAGCAGTTACTCGAATAGGTGGACTCCGAACACCGGGGAGCTGTTTTTT; CDR3 protein: CASSYSNRWTPNTGELFF
D gene: TRBD1; J gene: TRBJ2-3; V gene: TRBV27; clone size: many; CDR3 DNA: TGTGCCAGCACCTTACAGGGGAGCACAGATACGCAGTATTTT; CDR3 protein: CASTLQGSTDTQYF
D gene: TRBD1; J gene: TRBJ2-5; V gene: TRBV7-9; clone size: .; CDR3 DNA: TGTGCCAGCAGCCCGGACAGGTACGAAGAGACCCAGTACTTC; CDR3 protein: CASSPDRYEETQYF
D gene: .; J gene: TRBJ2-3; V gene: TRBV5-1; clone size: many; CDR3 DNA: TGCGCCAGCAGCTTGAAACTAACAGGGACAGATACGCAGTATTTT; CDR3 protein: CASSLKLTGTDTQYF
D gene: .; J gene: TRBJ2-7; V gene: TRBV28; clone size: many; CDR3 DNA: TGTGCCAGCAGCCGCCGCTACGAGCAGTACTTC; CDR3 protein: CASSRRYEQYF
D gene: TRBD1; J gene: TRBJ1-2; V gene: TRBV2; clone size: many; CDR3 DNA: TGTGCCAGCAGTGAAAGGGGACAGGGGCGATATGGCTACACCTTC; CDR3 protein: CASSERGQGRYGYTF
D gene: .; J gene: TRBJ2-2; V gene: TRBV7-2; clone size: .; CDR3 DNA: TGTGCCAGCAGCCAAGATCAGGGAACCGGGGAGCTGTTTTTT; CDR3 protein: CASSQDQGTGELFF
D gene: TRBD2; J gene: TRBJ2-1; V gene: TRBV7-9; clone size: few; CDR3 DNA: TGTGCCAGCAGCCCCCTTAGCGGGGGGGCGTACTACAATGAGCAGTTCTTC; CDR3 protein: CASSPLSGGAYYNEQFF
D gene: .; J gene: TRBJ1-5; V gene: TRBV3-1; clone size: few; CDR3 DNA: TGTGCCAGCAGCCAAGGATGGTCAATCAATCAGCCCCAGCATTTT; CDR3 protein: CASSQGWSINQPQHF
D gene: .; J gene: TRBJ1-2; V gene: TRBV29-1; clone size: few; CDR3 DNA: TGCAGCGTCCATATCGGGGGAGGTGGCTACACCTTC; CDR3 protein: CSVHIGGGGYTF
D gene: .; J gene: TRBJ1-2; V gene: TRBV4-3; clone size: .; CDR3 DNA: TGCGCCAGCAGCCACACCCCCGGGGAGAACCATGGCTACACCTTC; CDR3 protein: CASSHTPGENHGYTF
D gene: .; J gene: TRBJ2-7; V gene: TRBV28; clone size: many; CDR3 DNA: TGTGCCAGCACGGACCCACGCAAGCAGTACTTC; CDR3 protein: CASTDPRKQYF
D gene: .; J gene: TRBJ1-1; V gene: TRBV6-2/TRBV6-3; clone size: many; CDR3 DNA: TGTGCCAGCAGAAAACAACAGGGTAACACTGAAGCTTTCTTT; CDR3 protein: CASRKQQGNTEAFF
D gene: .; J gene: TRBJ1-1; V gene: TRBV12-3/TRBV12-4; clone size: .; CDR3 DNA: TGTGCCAGAAGTTTAGGTGGGGCGCGGACTGAAGCTTTCTTT; CDR3 protein: CARSLGGARTEAFF
D gene: .; J gene: TRBJ1-5; V gene: TRBV7-2; clone size: many; CDR3 DNA: TGTGCCAGCACCCAGGGCCCCGGTAATCAGCCCCAGCATTTT; CDR3 protein: CASTQGPGNQPQHF
D gene: TRBD1; J gene: TRBJ2-3; V gene: TRBV7-6; clone size: few; CDR3 DNA: TGTGCCAGCAGCCCCAACCCCTCGGTAGGGGGCGACACAGATACGCAGTATTTT; CDR3 protein: CASSPNPSVGGDTDTQYF